The 26 T cell receptor beta chains reported below all come from one sample, sequenced in a study of T cell responses to AZD1222 COVID-19 vaccine. Sequencing used immunoSEQ multiplex PCR; TCRdb keeps in-frame clones, though not all of them. The sample lists about 140,000 clones, around 93% occurring once. Specimen: peripheral blood, collected on day 0 of AZD1222 vaccination. The receptors were gathered from an adult in good health.

The V gene is TRBV7-9, the J gene TRBJ1-2; possibly TRBD1 for D (6 bases). Trimming cost V 1 base and J 3 bases, with 12 bases left between them. CDR3 length: 15 residues. Germline assignment: CDR1 SEHNR and CDR2 FQNEAQ (reference sequence). The CDR3: CASSLGPGTYYGYTF. The CDR3 DNA sequence: TGTGCCAGCAGCTTAGGTCCCGGGACATACTATGGCTACACCTTC.

This chain joins TRBV24-1 and TRBJ2-2; no definite D call. V lost 7 bases to trimming and J lost 7 bases, with 6 bases between them. Germline values: CDR1 KGHDR, CDR2 SFDVKD. CDR3 length equals 11 residues. CDR3 loop: CATSLSGELFF. The CDR3 DNA reads as TGTGCCACCAGCCTAAGCGGGGAGCTGTTTTTT.

The chain joins TRBV6-4 to TRBJ1-2; D remains ambiguous. Trimming took off 8 bases at V and 2 bases at J, with 18 bases between the two ends. Germline CDR1 reads MRHNA; CDR2 reads SNTAGT. The CDR3 has 15 residues. The CDR3 loop reads CASRNSGGPNYGYTF. The DNA for the CDR3 is TGTGCCAGCCGTAATAGCGGAGGGCCCAACTATGGCTACACCTTC.

This sequence joins TRBV12-3 or TRBV12-4 and TRBJ2-7; D possibly corresponds to TRBD1 (5 bases). V lost 7 bases, J lost 3 bases, and 13 bases lay in between. The CDR3 totals 13 residues. The CDR3 loop is CASTPTVFYEQYF. The CDR3 nucleotides are TGTGCCAGCACCCCGACAGTGTTCTACGAGCAGTACTTC.

The rearrangement links TRBV28 to TRBJ2-1, with D perhaps TRBD1 (6 bases). V was cut by 1 base and J by 2 bases, with 12 bases left in between. Germline V lookup: CDR1 MDHEN, CDR2 SYDVKM. CDR3 length: 16 residues. The CDR3 is CASSLLGSGAYNEQFF. In DNA form, the CDR3 reads TGTGCCAGCAGTTTATTGGGGTCAGGGGCCTACAATGAGCAGTTCTTC. Complete variable domain (other parts from reference TRBV28 and TRBJ2-1): DVKVTQSSRYLVKRTGEKVFLECVQDMDHENMFWYRQDPGLGLRLIYFSYDVKMKEKGDIPEGYSVSREKKERFSLILESASTNQTSMYLCASSLLGSGAYNEQFFGPGTRLTVL.

The rearrangement joins TRBV29-1 to TRBJ1-2; D is possibly TRBD1 (5 bases). The length of the CDR3 is 14 residues. Germline assignment: CDR1 SQVTM and CDR2 ANQGSEA. The V and J ends lost 2 bases and 7 bases respectively, with 17 bases between them. The chain's CDR3 is CSVEQGWVHSGYTF. The CDR3 DNA is TGCAGCGTTGAACAGGGTTGGGTGCATTCTGGCTACACCTTC.

This sequence joins TRBV18 and TRBJ2-3; a possible D gene is TRBD2 (6 bases). The length of the CDR3 is 18 residues. Germline V gene data show CDR1 as KGHSH and CDR2 as LQKENI. V lost 5 bases and J 6 bases, leaving 27 bases between the germline ends. CDR3 in DNA: TGTGCCAGCTCATCCTCGCTAGCAAGTGCTAGCGTATCGGATACGCAGTATTTT. As protein: CASSSSLASASVSDTQYF.

The chain joins TRBV6-4 to TRBJ1-6; maybe TRBD1 (5 bases). The CDR3 is 14 residues long. Per the germline V gene, CDR1 is MRHNA and CDR2 is SNTAGT. Trimming removed 4 bases at V and 7 bases at J, with 11 bases between. For the CDR3, the DNA is TGTGCCAGCAGTGCGGGGGACGGCAATTCACCCCTCCACTTT. It is translated as CASSAGDGNSPLHF.

For this clone: The identical CDR3 is also encoded by other nucleotide sequences in the sample. This chain uses TRBV28 with TRBJ1-2; D remains unclear. The CDR3 extends over 12 amino acids. Germline-derived CDR1 and CDR2 are MDHEN and SYDVKM. V lost 1 base to trimming and J lost 5 bases, with 5 bases between them. The CDR3 DNA follows: TGTGCCAGCAGTTTATCCGGGTATGGCTACACCTTC. Translation gives CASSLSGYGYTF.

The chain uses TRBV27 and TRBJ2-3; 7 bases are a match to TRBD2. The CDR3 is 17 amino acids. The V gene end was trimmed by 1 base and the J gene end by 2 bases; junction bases not matched to a gene: 9. Germline V gene data show CDR1 as MNHEY and CDR2 as SMNVEV (reference sequence). The CDR3 DNA follows: TGTGCCAGCAGTTTATTCCAGGGCGGGAGCCCCACAGATACGCAGTATTTT. Its protein product is CASSLFQGGSPTDTQYF.

The CDR3 is CASDGGGRANVLTF. DNA for the CDR3: TGCGCCAGCGACGGAGGGGGCCGGGCCAACGTCCTGACTTTC. The V and J genes are TRBV23-1 and TRBJ2-6; weak D call: TRBD1 (7 bases). TRBV23-1 is sorted into the ORF group, with uncertain function. Trimming stripped 8 bases from V and 5 bases from J, with 13 bases between. The CDR3 loop spans 14 amino acids.

This chain joins TRBV27 and TRBJ2-2; weak D call: TRBD2 (5 bases). The CDR3 is 17 residues long. Trimming took off 0 bases at V and 6 bases at J, with 17 bases between the two ends. Per germline, CDR1 MNHEY and CDR2 SMNVEV (reference sequence). The CDR3 region is CASSLSVGSYGPGELFF. The CDR3 DNA is TGTGCCAGCAGTTTATCCGTTGGGAGTTACGGGCCCGGGGAGCTGTTTTTT.

V and J are TRBV19 and TRBJ2-3, with TRBD1 identical over 7 bases. Trimming removed 6 bases from V and 3 bases from J; junction bases left unmatched: 6. This CDR3 region has 14 residues. CDR1 and CDR2 (germline): LNHDA, SQIVND (reference sequence). CDR3 nucleotides: TGTGCCAGTAGCGACAGGGTTGGAACAGATACGCAGTATTTT. Amino acids: CASSDRVGTDTQYF. The complete variable domain, with remaining parts taken from reference TRBV19 and TRBJ2-3, reads DGGITQSPKYLFRKEGQNVTLSCEQNLNHDAMYWYRQDPGQGLRLIYYSQIVNDFQKGDIAEGYSVSREKKESFPLTVTSAQKNPTAFYLCASSDRVGTDTQYFGPGTRLTVL.

The V call is TRBV9, the J call TRBJ2-3; D ambiguous. This CDR3 is built from 14 residues. V lost 0 bases, J lost 2 bases, and 7 bases lay in between. Germline CDR1 is SGDLS and CDR2 is YYNGEE. The CDR3 reads CASSVVGDTDTQYF. CDR3 DNA sequence: TGTGCCAGCAGCGTAGTTGGCGACACAGATACGCAGTATTTT.

The chain links TRBV6-5 to TRBJ1-2; D is unresolved. V shed 0 bases and J shed 6 bases, with 11 bases lying between them. The CDR3 is 14 residues long. Germline CDR1 is MNHEY and CDR2 is SVGAGI. This chain's CDR3 is CASSYSRTVDGYTF. CDR3 bases: TGTGCCAGCAGTTACTCGAGGACGGTCGATGGCTACACCTTC.

The chain employs TRBV4-2 and TRBJ2-1; 10 positions agree with TRBD2. J lost 4 bases, V lost 4 bases, and 4 bases had no gene match. CDR1 is LGHNA, CDR2 YNFKEQ, per germline. The CDR3 sequence is 15 residues long. The CDR3 here is CASSLERGGYNEQFF. The CDR3 region has the DNA TGTGCCAGCAGCCTCGAGCGGGGGGGTTACAATGAGCAGTTCTTC.

The V gene is TRBV6-2 or TRBV6-3, the J gene TRBJ2-1, with 13 positions matching TRBD2. The J segment lost 0 bases and the V segment lost 4 bases, leaving 12 bases of the junction unmatched. The length of the CDR3 is 20 residues. CDR1 is MNHEY, CDR2 SVGEGT, per germline. This CDR3 reads CASSFRTSGGLRSSYNEQFF. The CDR3 coding sequence is TGTGCCAGCAGTTTCAGGACTAGCGGGGGTCTAAGGAGCTCCTACAATGAGCAGTTCTTC.

The chain carries TRBV5-1 and TRBJ2-7; the D gene is possibly TRBD1 (6 bases). Trimming took off 4 bases at V and 1 base at J, with 12 bases between the two ends. Germline CDR1 is SGHRS and CDR2 is YFSETQ. This CDR3 is built from 14 residues. The CDR3 spells CASSPWDKSYEQYF. In DNA, the CDR3 is TGCGCCAGCAGCCCATGGGACAAGTCCTACGAGCAGTACTTC.

The rearrangement uses TRBV12-5 and TRBJ2-7; D perhaps matches TRBD1 (6 bases). The ends were cut back, 1 base at V and 6 bases at J, with 10 bases in the middle. The germline gives CDR1 LGHNT, CDR2 FRNRAP. This CDR3 has 13 residues. CDR3 coding DNA: TGTGCTAGTGGTTTGGCTAGCAGGGGCGAGCAGTACTTC. Protein sequence: CASGLASRGEQYF.

The chain is built from TRBV28 and TRBJ1-2, with unresolved D. Germline V gene lookup returns CDR1 MDHEN and CDR2 SYDVKM. This CDR3 region has 14 residues. V was clipped by 7 bases and J by 4 bases, with 16 bases between them. CDR3 protein: CASTIGWPVYGYTF. The CDR3 nucleotides read TGTGCCAGCACCATAGGGTGGCCGGTCTATGGCTACACCTTC.

This chain connects TRBV7-9 to TRBJ1-1, with unresolved D. V was pared by 1 base and J by 2 bases, with 5 bases between. Germline V CDR1 and CDR2: SEHNR, FQNEAQ (reference sequence). The CDR3 is made up of 13 amino acids. This CDR3 reads CASSLEGNTEAFF. The CDR3 bases are TGTGCCAGCAGCTTAGAAGGCAACACTGAAGCTTTCTTT.

The chain joins TRBV28 to TRBJ1-5, with 7 bases matching TRBD1. This CDR3 is 14 amino acids long. Germline CDR1 reads MDHEN; CDR2 reads SYDVKM. V trimming: 3 bases; J trimming: 5 bases; junction bases outside the gene matches: 4. CDR3 residues: CASSFRQGDQPQHF. In nucleotides, the CDR3 is TGTGCCAGCAGTTTTAGACAGGGAGATCAGCCCCAGCATTTT. The variable domain in full, completed from reference TRBV28 and TRBJ1-5, reads DVKVTQSSRYLVKRTGEKVFLECVQDMDHENMFWYRQDPGLGLRLIYFSYDVKMKEKGDIPEGYSVSREKKERFSLILESASTNQTSMYLCASSFRQGDQPQHFGDGTRLSIL.

This clone occurred once. The chain carries TRBV13 and TRBJ1-2; 7 bases agree with TRBD1. This CDR3 is built from 16 residues. V dropped 5 bases and J dropped 5; count of bases not matched to a gene: 14. Germline CDR1 is PRHDT and CDR2 is FYEKMQ (reference sequence). The CDR3 DNA reads TGTGCCAGCAGCCCGTCGCATGGACAGGCAATATATGGCTACACCTTC. Translating it yields CASSPSHGQAIYGYTF.

This clone was counted once. The chain employs TRBV7-9 and TRBJ1-4; D is undetermined. Germline CDR1 reads SEHNR; CDR2 reads FQNEAQ (reference sequence). The CDR3 totals 14 residues. Trimming took off 5 bases at V and 7 bases at J, with 14 bases between the two ends. DNA for the CDR3: TGTGCCAGCAGCGGAGGTTCAATATTTGAAAAACTGTTTTTT. It translates to CASSGGSIFEKLFF. Filled out from reference TRBV7-9 and TRBJ1-4, the complete variable domain reads DTGVSQNPRHKITKRGQNVTFRCDPISEHNRLYWYRQTLGQGPEFLTYFQNEAQLEKSRLLSDRFSAERPKGSFSTLEIQRTEQGDSAMYLCASSGGSIFEKLFFGSGTQLSVL.

The V and J genes are TRBV11-2 and TRBJ2-3; 8 bases fit TRBD2. The CDR3 runs to 16 residues. V was pared by 2 bases and J by 2 bases, with 6 bases of the junction left unmatched. Germline CDR1 and CDR2: SGHAT and FQNNGV. The CDR3 DNA reads TGTGCCAGCAGCTTAATTCGGGGGGGGTTCACAGATACGCAGTATTTT. Protein: CASSLIRGGFTDTQYF.

V is TRBV4-2 and J is TRBJ2-2, with 8 bases lining up with TRBD1. Germline loops: CDR1 LGHNA, CDR2 YNFKEQ. The CDR3 spans 14 residues. V dropped 3 bases and J dropped 13; count of bases not matched to a gene: 10. CDR3 residues: CASSHVDRTGRLFF. CDR3 nucleotides: TGTGCCAGCAGCCACGTTGATCGGACAGGGAGGCTGTTTTTT.